This T cell receptor beta chain was identified during a study of T cell responses to AZD1222 COVID-19 vaccine. Findings of the study overall: The donor group comprised mostly white British people and more females; the analysis possibly underestimated clonal diversity.

V shed 5 bases and J shed 9 bases, with 14 bases lying between them. CDR1 MRHNA and CDR2 SNTAGT come from the germline V gene. The CDR3 is made up of 14 amino acids. Turning to this clone: Its antigen is unknown.

Repertoires were generated with immunoSEQ multiplex PCR, while TCRdb's copy carries only in-frame clones and drops some. The profile shows approximately 190,000 clones, 85% to 95% of them singletons. The chain has TRBV6-4 and TRBJ1-6; no firm D call. The input for sequencing was peripheral blood, taken on day 0 of AZD1222 vaccination. The sequence was obtained from an adult in good health. The CDR3 here is CASSPDKMGSPLHF. In DNA, the CDR3 is TGTGCCAGCAGTCCAGACAAGATGGGTTCACCCCTCCACTTT.